Following are 22 T cell receptor beta chains from one sample sequenced in a study of graft-versus-host responses after intestinal transplantation. Measured with immunoSEQ multiplex PCR; TCRdb has only the in-frame clones, and not every one. The data contain about 23,000 clones, 90% to 95% of them singletons. Sample: PBMCs, taken approximately 39 days after intestinal transplant. These receptors were taken from a human patient who received an intestinal transplant, so some T cells may come from the graft donor.

This clone was recorded a few times. This chain uses TRBV5-1 with TRBJ2-3, with D hard to call. V was clipped by 2 bases and J by 1 base, with 11 bases between them. The CDR3 runs to 15 residues. Germline CDR1 and CDR2: SGHRS and YFSETQ. This CDR3 is CASSFSALGTDTQYF. CDR3 DNA sequence: TGCGCCAGCAGCTTTTCGGCGCTCGGCACAGATACGCAGTATTTT.

The chain combines TRBV5-4 with TRBJ2-2, with TRBD2 matching over 11 bases. Germline CDR1 reads SGHNT; CDR2 reads YYREEE (reference sequence). The CDR3 totals 16 residues. J was trimmed by 5 bases and V by 2 bases; bases with no gene match: 5. CDR3 region: CASSLLAGGGTGELFF. CDR3 coding DNA: TGTGCCAGCAGCTTATTAGCGGGAGGGGGGACCGGGGAGCTGTTTTTT.

This rearrangement joins TRBV6-6 to TRBJ2-3, with 8 bases fitting TRBD2. Germline V gene sequence: CDR1 MNHNY, CDR2 SVGAGI (reference sequence). V shed 7 bases and J 5 bases; nucleotides not matched to a gene: 5. This CDR3 region has 13 residues. This CDR3 is CASNSGAGDTQYF. CDR3 bases: TGTGCCAGCAATAGCGGGGCGGGAGATACGCAGTATTTT.

This chain uses TRBV7-9 with TRBJ2-3; D not resolved. V lost 4 bases and J lost 2, with 4 bases in between. This CDR3 comprises 12 residues. CDR1 SEHNR and CDR2 FQNEAQ come from the germline V gene (reference sequence). The CDR3 loop is CASSSITDTQYF. The CDR3 region has the DNA TGTGCCAGCAGCTCCATCACAGATACGCAGTATTTT.

The chain is built from TRBV11-1 and TRBJ1-1; D is unresolved. The CDR3 is made up of 14 amino acids. The germline V gene encodes CDR1 SGHAT and CDR2 FQDESV (reference sequence). The V and J ends lost 1 base and 1 base respectively, with 7 bases between them. This CDR3 is CASSLESENTEAFF. The DNA for the CDR3 is TGTGCCAGCAGCTTAGAATCCGAGAACACTGAAGCTTTCTTT.

J is TRBJ2-7 and V is TRBV28; a weak D match, TRBD1 (6 bases). In germline, CDR1 is MDHEN, CDR2 SYDVKM. The V end was cut by 7 bases, the J end by 4 bases, with 20 bases between. This CDR3 is built from 15 residues. Here the CDR3 DNA reads TGTGCCAGCACCCCCACCGGGACAAAGAGATACGAGCAGTACTTC. Protein sequence: CASTPTGTKRYEQYF.

To note about this clone: One end of the junction varies from germline; a read error may be responsible. The gene calls are TRBV19 and TRBJ1-2; the D is unclear. The CDR3 runs to 13 residues. Germline CDR1 and CDR2: LNHDA and SQIVND (reference sequence). Here the CDR3 DNA reads TGTGCCAGTAGTTACGGAGGTAACGATGGCTACACCTTC. Its protein is CASSYGGNDGYTF.

This clone was counted between two and nine times. This sequence joins TRBV21-1 and TRBJ2-7; TRBD1 is the table's D call and was not checked against the DNA. TRBV21-1 is described as a pseudogene. The CDR3 sequence is 16 residues long. CDR3 DNA sequence: TGTGCCAGCAGCAACCGCCGGACAGGGATAGGGTACGAGCAGTACTTC. It encodes CASSNRRTGIGYEQYF.

The genes are TRBV5-4 and TRBJ2-1, with 15 bases identical to TRBD2. V was clipped by 4 bases and J by 10 bases; unmatched bases: 9. The germline V gene has CDR1 SGHNT and CDR2 YYREEE (reference sequence). The CDR3 length is 16 residues. The CDR3 bases are TGTGCCAGCAGCGTCCCGGGACTAGCGGGAGGACGGGAGCAGTTCTTC. Translated: CASSVPGLAGGREQFF.

V usage is TRBV6-6 and J usage is TRBJ2-7; D perhaps matches TRBD1 (5 bases). With 0 bases removed from V and 0 bases from J, the gap between germline ends came to 6 bases. Per the germline V gene, CDR1 is MNHNY and CDR2 is SVGAGI (reference sequence). The CDR3 runs 14 residues. CDR3 protein: CASSYSDSSYEQYF. The DNA for the CDR3 is TGTGCCAGCAGTTACTCAGACAGCTCCTACGAGCAGTACTTC.

In DNA, the CDR3 is TGTGCCTGGAGTGTACTGGCTAGCGGGATGGGGCAGTTCTTC. Amino acid sequence: CAWSVLASGMGQFF. The chain joins TRBV30 to TRBJ2-1; TRBD2 agrees at 9 bases. The CDR3 spans 14 residues. Trimming at V came to 0 bases and at J to 12 bases, leaving 9 bases not matched to a gene. Germline V CDR1 and CDR2: GTSNPN, SVGIG (reference sequence).

The CDR3 bases are TGCGCCAGCAGCCAAGATCGAGGAGACGAGCAGTACTTC. Translation gives CASSQDRGDEQYF. The V gene is TRBV4-3, the J gene TRBJ2-7; D is undetermined. The germline gives CDR1 LGHNA, CDR2 YSLEER. This CDR3 is built from 13 residues. Trimming took off 0 bases at V and 5 bases at J, with 8 bases between the two ends.

The gene calls are TRBV6-1 and TRBJ2-7, with D possibly being TRBD2 (5 bases). The V gene's germline CDR1 is MNHNS and CDR2 SASEGT. V lost 4 bases to trimming and J lost 7 bases, with 14 bases between them. This CDR3 region has 13 residues. Here the CDR3 reads CASSGTGINEQYF. CDR3 nucleotides: TGTGCCAGCAGTGGTACCGGGATTAATGAGCAGTACTTC.

This clone was seen a single time. A read error may produce the germline difference seen at one junction end. The V gene is TRBV15, the J gene TRBJ1-6; 8 bases line up with TRBD1. Per germline, CDR1 LNHNV and CDR2 YYDKDF (reference sequence). There are 14 residues in the CDR3. Here the CDR3 reads CATSRDQGASPLHF. The CDR3 region has the DNA TGCGCCACCAGCAGAGATCAGGGGGCTTCACCCCTCCACTTT.

This chain joins TRBV11-2 and TRBJ2-7; 7 nucleotides line up with TRBD2. V trimming: 6 bases; J trimming: 2 bases; junction bases outside the gene matches: 7. The CDR3 extends over 14 amino acids. From germline, CDR1 is SGHAT and CDR2 FQNNGV. The CDR3 here is CASRRASGTYEQYF. CDR3 in DNA: TGTGCCAGCAGGAGGGCTAGCGGTACCTACGAGCAGTACTTC. Full variable domain (remainder filled in from reference TRBV11-2 and TRBJ2-7): EAGVAQSPRYKIIEKRQSVAFWCNPISGHATLYWYQQILGQGPKLLIQFQNNGVVDDSQLPKDRFSAERLKGVDSTLKIQPAKLEDSAVYLCASRRASGTYEQYFGPGTRLTVT.

The genes are TRBV28 and TRBJ2-1; 8 nucleotides agree with TRBD2. From germline, CDR1 is MDHEN and CDR2 SYDVKM. This CDR3 contains 15 residues. V dropped 1 base and J dropped 5; count of bases not matched to a gene: 4. CDR3 coding DNA: TGTGCCAGCAGTTTATACCGGGAGGGCCACAATGAGCAGTTCTTC. Protein: CASSLYREGHNEQFF.

The V gene is TRBV5-1, the J gene TRBJ2-1; 7 bases align to TRBD2. The ends lost 5 bases at V and 5 bases at J; junction bases unmatched: 7. Germline values: CDR1 SGHRS, CDR2 YFSETQ. This CDR3 has 14 amino acids. The CDR3 sequence is CASSFLAANNEQFF. In DNA form, the CDR3 reads TGCGCCAGCAGTTTCCTAGCGGCAAACAATGAGCAGTTCTTC.

V is TRBV21-1 and J is TRBJ1-6. TRBV21-1 is described as a pseudogene. CDR3 size: 16 residues. CDR3 sequence reads: CASSKVTGGYNSPLHF. The CDR3 nucleotides are TGTGCCAGCAGCAAAGTAACAGGCGGGTATAATTCACCCCTCCACTTT.

The chain carries TRBV27 and TRBJ1-2; D call uncertain. Germline loops: CDR1 MNHEY, CDR2 SMNVEV (reference sequence). Trimming shortened V by 3 bases and J by 6 bases, and 11 bases separated the two germline ends. The CDR3 spans 13 residues. The CDR3 loop is CASSFRVTDGYTF. In DNA, the CDR3 is TGTGCCAGCAGTTTTCGGGTAACGGATGGCTACACCTTC.

This chain joins TRBV28 and TRBJ2-7; D is undetermined. Trimming left V 7 bases short and J 1 base short, with 11 bases between. CDR3 length equals 13 residues. Germline V CDR1 and CDR2: MDHEN, SYDVKM. CDR3: CASNVGLSYEQYF. Here the CDR3 DNA reads TGTGCCAGCAACGTTGGCTTATCCTACGAGCAGTACTTC.

The rearrangement links TRBV6-5 to TRBJ2-3; D is uncertain. CDR1 and CDR2 from the germline V gene are MNHEY and SVGAGI. CDR3 length: 15 amino acids. The V gene lost 3 bases and the J gene lost 0 bases, with 10 bases spanning the gap. CDR3 amino acids: CASSYQGPSTDTQYF. Here the CDR3 DNA reads TGTGCCAGCAGTTATCAAGGGCCGAGCACAGATACGCAGTATTTT.

This clone has only one observation. The V and J genes are TRBV28 and TRBJ2-1, with 7 nucleotides matching TRBD2. Germline V gene data show CDR1 as MDHEN and CDR2 as SYDVKM. V dropped 6 bases and J dropped 6; count of bases not matched to a gene: 8. The CDR3 covers 14 residues. As DNA, the CDR3 is TGTGCCAGCAGGGCCGGGACTATGGGCAATGAGCAGTTCTTC. Its protein is CASRAGTMGNEQFF.